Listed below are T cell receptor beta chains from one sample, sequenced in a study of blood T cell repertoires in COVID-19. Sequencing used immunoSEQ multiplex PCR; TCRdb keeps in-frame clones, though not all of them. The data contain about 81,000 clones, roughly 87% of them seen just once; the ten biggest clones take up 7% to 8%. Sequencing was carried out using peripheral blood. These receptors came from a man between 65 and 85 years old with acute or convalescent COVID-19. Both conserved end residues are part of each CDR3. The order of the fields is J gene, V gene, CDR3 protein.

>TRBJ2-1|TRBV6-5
CASSRRGWDEQFF
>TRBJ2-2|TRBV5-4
CASSFPVDGRGELFF
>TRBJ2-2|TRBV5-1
CASSLTALAGVAGELFF
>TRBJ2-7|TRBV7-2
CASSLPGTSWRSTYEQYF
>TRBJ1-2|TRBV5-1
CASSLSAGRGYTF
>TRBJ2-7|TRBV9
CASSVGQGVYEQYF
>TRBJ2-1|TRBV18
CASSPPSLAGSNEQFF
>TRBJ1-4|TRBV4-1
CASSPPPAGREKLFF
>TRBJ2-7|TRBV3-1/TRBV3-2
CASSHGGRGAYEQYF
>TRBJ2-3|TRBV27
CASSFRGRFFDTQYF
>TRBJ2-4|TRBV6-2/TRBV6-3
CASSQAGGGSKNIQYF
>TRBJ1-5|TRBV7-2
CASSLGGRGEQPQHF
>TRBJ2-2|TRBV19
CASSTRDTGELFF
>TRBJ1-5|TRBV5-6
CASSPWGLGISNQPQHF
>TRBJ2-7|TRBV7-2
CASSLRRGYEQYF
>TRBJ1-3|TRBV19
CASSPRARQAPYSGNTIYF
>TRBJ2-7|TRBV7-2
CASSFHSGRAYEQYF
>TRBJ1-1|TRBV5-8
CASSLVAGVARTEAFF
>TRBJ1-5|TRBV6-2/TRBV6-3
CASSYGQVGFGQPQHF
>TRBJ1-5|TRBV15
CATGRDSPPYSNQPQHF
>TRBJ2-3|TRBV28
CASSRPTRTDTQYF
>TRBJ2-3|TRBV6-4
CASSEGRASTDTQYF
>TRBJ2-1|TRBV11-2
CASSSNRNEQFF